One and the same sample provided the 4 T cell receptor beta chains below, sequenced in a study of T cells in narcolepsy. Assay used: immunoSEQ multiplex PCR; TCRdb lists only in-frame clones, some missing. The data hold about 30,000 clones, with 75% to 85% observed a single time. Sequenced: CD45RA- memory CD4+ T cells from PBMCs. The source is a human donor with narcolepsy.

V is TRBV5-4 and J is TRBJ2-2; a weak D match, TRBD2 (7 bases). This CDR3 region has 15 residues. The V end lost 4 bases, the J end lost 4 bases, and 14 bases lay between the germline ends. The germline CDR1 and CDR2 sequences are SGHNT and YYREEE (reference sequence). In nucleotides, the CDR3 is TGTGCCAGCAGCCTGGGGGGGGCCAGCACCGGGGAGCTGTTTTTT. Translating it yields CASSLGGASTGELFF. The complete variable domain, with remaining parts taken from reference TRBV5-4 and TRBJ2-2, reads ETGVTQSPTHLIKTRGQQVTLRCSSQSGHNTVSWYQQALGQGPQFIFQYYREEENGRGNFPPRFSGLQFPNYSSELNVNALELDDSALYLCASSLGGASTGELFFGEGSRLTVL.

This sequence joins TRBV29-1 and TRBJ2-7, with D tentatively TRBD1 (5 bases). CDR1 SQVTM and CDR2 ANQGSEA come from the germline V gene. Trimming shortened V by 3 bases and J by 6 bases, and 9 bases separated the two germline ends. The CDR3 spans 11 residues. Here the CDR3 reads CSVDRVGEQYF. The CDR3 DNA follows: TGCAGCGTTGACAGGGTGGGCGAGCAGTACTTC.

In this sample, this clone turned up a few times. The chain uses TRBV19 and TRBJ1-1; no clear D. The CDR3 has 11 amino acids. Trimming cost V 2 bases and J 7 bases, with 5 bases left between them. The germline gives CDR1 LNHDA, CDR2 SQIVND (reference sequence). In nucleotides, the CDR3 is TGTGCCAGTAGTATACAGAGTGAAGCTTTCTTT. Residues: CASSIQSEAFF.

V is TRBV5-5 and J is TRBJ1-1, with TRBD1 as a possible D gene (6 bases). Trimming shortened V by 4 bases and J by 1 base, and 14 bases separated the two germline ends. The CDR3 has 15 amino acids. CDR1 and CDR2 from the germline V gene are SGHKS and YYEKEE (reference sequence). The CDR3 reads CASSPRGQGNTEAFF. DNA for the CDR3: TGTGCCAGCAGCCCTAGGGGACAAGGGAACACTGAAGCTTTCTTT.